The present TCR beta chain was sequenced within a study of shared clonotypes between healthy human individuals. Study conclusions and caveats: What naive subsets generally showed was a larger estimated richness than memory subsets showed.

Selected positively for CCR7 and CD45RO-negative, naive CD8 cells excluded terminally differentiated effector memory CD45RA+ cells. V was clipped by 6 bases and J by 8 bases; unmatched bases: 4. CDR3 length: 14 residues. Germline V gene lookup returns CDR1 SGHTA and CDR2 FQGNSA. Using immunoSEQ multiplex PCR, the repertoire was profiled, and TCRdb retains in-frame clones only, with some absent. This table has hundreds of thousands of clones, roughly 96% appearing once. Worth noting for this clone: Its specificity is unknown.

This clonotype was obtained from a woman aged 25 to 45 in good health. Specimen: naive CD8+ T cells sorted from blood. This chain uses TRBV7-2 with TRBJ2-1; 13 positions match TRBD2. The CDR3 loop is CASSWTSGSYEQFF. CDR3 DNA: TGTGCCAGCAGTTGGACTAGCGGGAGCTATGAGCAGTTCTTC.